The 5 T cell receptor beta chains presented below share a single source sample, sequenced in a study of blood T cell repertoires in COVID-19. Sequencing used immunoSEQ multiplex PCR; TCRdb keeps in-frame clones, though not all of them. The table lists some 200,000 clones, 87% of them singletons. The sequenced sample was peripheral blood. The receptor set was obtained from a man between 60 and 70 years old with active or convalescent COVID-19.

The CDR3 loop is CASSILSSGGQETQYF. In nucleotides, the CDR3 is TGTGCCAGTAGTATCCTTTCTAGCGGGGGCCAAGAGACCCAGTACTTC. The chain has TRBV19 and TRBJ2-5, with TRBD2 matching over 10 bases. Trimming took 3 bases from V and 1 from J; bases not matched to a gene: 5. Germline V gives CDR1 LNHDA, CDR2 SQIVND (reference sequence). This CDR3 is built from 16 residues.

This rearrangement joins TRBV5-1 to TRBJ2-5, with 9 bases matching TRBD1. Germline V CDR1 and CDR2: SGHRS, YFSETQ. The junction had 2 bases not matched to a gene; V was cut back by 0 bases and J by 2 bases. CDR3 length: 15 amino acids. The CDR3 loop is CASSLGQGGQETQYF. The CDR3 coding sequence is TGCGCCAGCAGCTTGGGACAGGGGGGGCAAGAGACCCAGTACTTC. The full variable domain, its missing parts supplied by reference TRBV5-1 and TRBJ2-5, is KAGVTQTPRYLIKTRGQQVTLSCSPISGHRSVSWYQQTPGQGLQFLFEYFSETQRNKGNFPGRFSGRQFSNSRSEMNVSTLELGDSALYLCASSLGQGGQETQYFGPGTRLLVL.

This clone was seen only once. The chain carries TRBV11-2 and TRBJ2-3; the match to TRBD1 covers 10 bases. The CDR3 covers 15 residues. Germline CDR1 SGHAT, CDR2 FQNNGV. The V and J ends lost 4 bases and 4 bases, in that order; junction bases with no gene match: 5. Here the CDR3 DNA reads TGTGCCAGCAGCTCGGGACAGGGGAGGGCAGATACGCAGTATTTT. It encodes CASSSGQGRADTQYF.

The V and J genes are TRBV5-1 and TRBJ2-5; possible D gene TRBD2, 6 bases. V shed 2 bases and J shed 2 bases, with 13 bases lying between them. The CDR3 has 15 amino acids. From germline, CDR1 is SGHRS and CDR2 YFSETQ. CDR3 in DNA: TGCGCCAGCAGCTTCACTAGCAACCTTCAAGAGACCCAGTACTTC. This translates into CASSFTSNLQETQYF.

In nucleotides, the CDR3 is TGCGCCAGCAGCCAAGATGGGAGGGACACTGAAGCTTTCTTT. This codes for CASSQDGRDTEAFF. The V call is TRBV4-1, the J call TRBJ1-1, with D unclear. The V gene lost 0 bases and the J gene lost 3 bases, with 8 bases spanning the gap. The CDR3 runs 14 residues. The germline gives CDR1 MGHRA, CDR2 YSYEKL.